This TCR beta chain was sequenced for a study of persistence of HIV-infected CD4 T cells. The CDR3 consists of 12 residues. Germline V lookup: CDR1 SGHKS, CDR2 YYEKEE (reference sequence). With 1 base removed from V and 6 bases from J, the gap between germline ends came to 7 bases. Sequencing used immunoSEQ version 4 in survey mode. Some clones are missing from TCRdb's copy, which holds only in-frame ones; the method was immunoSEQ multiplex PCR. There are around 40,000 clones in the sample; roughly 90% occur only once, and under 1.2% lies in the top ten. As concerns this clone: What it binds is unknown.

Cells were stimulated nonspecifically with anti-CD3/anti-CD28 magnetic beads. Sorting of responding CD4+ T cells relied on upregulated CD40 ligand together with CD69. The clonotype originates from an adult man with HIV who was CMV-seropositive. The sample was CD4+ T cells sorted from PBMCs after approximately 20-hour stimulation, taken from a patient who received antiretroviral therapy. The rearrangement joins TRBV5-5 to TRBJ1-2; D gene uncertain. The CDR3 nucleotides read TGTGCCAGCAGCTTGAACGGCGATGGCTACACCTTC. It yields the protein CASSLNGDGYTF.